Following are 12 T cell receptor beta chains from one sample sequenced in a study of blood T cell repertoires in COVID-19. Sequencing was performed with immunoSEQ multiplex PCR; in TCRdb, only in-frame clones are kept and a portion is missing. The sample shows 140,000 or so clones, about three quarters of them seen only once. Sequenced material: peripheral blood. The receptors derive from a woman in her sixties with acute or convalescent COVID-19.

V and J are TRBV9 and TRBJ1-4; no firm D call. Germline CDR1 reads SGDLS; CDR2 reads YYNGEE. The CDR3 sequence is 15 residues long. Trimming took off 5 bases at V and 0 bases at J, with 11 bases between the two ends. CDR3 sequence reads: CASSPTGTTNEKLFF. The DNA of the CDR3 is TGTGCCAGCAGTCCTACCGGGACAACTAATGAAAAACTGTTTTTT.

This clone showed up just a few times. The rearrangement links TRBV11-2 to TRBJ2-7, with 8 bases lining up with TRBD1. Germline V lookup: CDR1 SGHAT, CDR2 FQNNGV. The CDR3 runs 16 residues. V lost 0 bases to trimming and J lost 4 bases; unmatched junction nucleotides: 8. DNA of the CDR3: TGTGCCAGCAGCTTAGATCGGACAGGGAAGGGATACGAGCAGTACTTC. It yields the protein CASSLDRTGKGYEQYF.

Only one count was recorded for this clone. The CDR3: CASSPIDRGVDEQFF. In DNA form, the CDR3 reads TGCGCCAGCAGTCCAATCGACAGGGGGGTCGATGAGCAGTTCTTC. The chain joins TRBV10-2 to TRBJ2-1, with 9 bases aligning to TRBD1. V lost 5 bases and J lost 8; bases outside the gene matches: 10. The CDR3 extends over 15 amino acids. Germline values: CDR1 WSHSY, CDR2 SAAADI.

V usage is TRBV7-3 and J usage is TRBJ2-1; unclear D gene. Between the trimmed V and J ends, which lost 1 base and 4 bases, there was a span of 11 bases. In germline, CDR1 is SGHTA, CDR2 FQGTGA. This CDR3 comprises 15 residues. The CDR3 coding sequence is TGTGCCAGCAGCTTAAGAGCGTACGCGTACAATGAGCAGTTCTTC. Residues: CASSLRAYAYNEQFF.

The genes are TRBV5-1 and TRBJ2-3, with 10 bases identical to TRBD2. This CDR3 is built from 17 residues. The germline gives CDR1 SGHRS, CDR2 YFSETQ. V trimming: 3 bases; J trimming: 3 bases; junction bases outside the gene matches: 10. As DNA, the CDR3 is TGCGCCAGCAGCTCGACCCTAGCGGGAGTCCTAACAGATACGCAGTATTTT. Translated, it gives CASSSTLAGVLTDTQYF.

CDR3: CASREGPIYNYGYTF. The CDR3 bases are TGTGCCAGCAGGGAGGGACCGATCTATAACTATGGCTACACCTTC. This chain uses TRBV6-5 with TRBJ1-2; D is perhaps TRBD1 (5 bases). Germline values: CDR1 MNHEY, CDR2 SVGAGI. The CDR3 is 15 residues long. The ends were cut back, 6 bases at V and 1 base at J, with 15 bases in the middle.

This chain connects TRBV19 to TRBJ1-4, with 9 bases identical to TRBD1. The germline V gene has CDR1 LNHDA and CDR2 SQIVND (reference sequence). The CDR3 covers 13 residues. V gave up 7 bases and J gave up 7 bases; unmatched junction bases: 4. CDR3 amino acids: CASTQGASEKLFF. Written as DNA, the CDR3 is TGTGCCAGTACACAGGGGGCTAGTGAAAAACTGTTTTTT.

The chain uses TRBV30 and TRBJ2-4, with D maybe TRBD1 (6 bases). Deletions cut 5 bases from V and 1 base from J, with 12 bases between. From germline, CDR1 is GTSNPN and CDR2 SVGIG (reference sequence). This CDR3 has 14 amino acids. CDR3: CAWGPDRAKNIQYF. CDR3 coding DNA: TGTGCCTGGGGACCAGACAGGGCCAAAAACATTCAGTACTTC.

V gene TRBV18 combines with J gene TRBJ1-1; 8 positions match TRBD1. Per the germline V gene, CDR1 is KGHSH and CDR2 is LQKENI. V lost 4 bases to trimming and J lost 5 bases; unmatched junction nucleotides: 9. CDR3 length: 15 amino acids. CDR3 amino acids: CASSLRKDRETEAFF. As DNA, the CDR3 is TGTGCCAGCTCACTACGAAAGGACAGGGAGACTGAAGCTTTCTTT.

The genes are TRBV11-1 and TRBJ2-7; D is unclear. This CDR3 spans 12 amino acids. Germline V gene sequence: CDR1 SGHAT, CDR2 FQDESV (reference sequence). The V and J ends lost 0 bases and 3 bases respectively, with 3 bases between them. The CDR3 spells CASSLAGYEQYF. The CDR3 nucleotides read TGTGCCAGCAGCTTAGCCGGCTACGAGCAGTACTTC.

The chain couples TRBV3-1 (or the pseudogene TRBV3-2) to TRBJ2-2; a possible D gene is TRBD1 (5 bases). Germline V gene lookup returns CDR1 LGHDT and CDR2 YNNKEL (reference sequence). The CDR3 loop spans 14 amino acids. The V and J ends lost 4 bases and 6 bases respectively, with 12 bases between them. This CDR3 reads CASSRTPQSGELFF. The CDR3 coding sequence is TGTGCCAGCAGCCGGACACCCCAGTCCGGGGAGCTGTTTTTT.

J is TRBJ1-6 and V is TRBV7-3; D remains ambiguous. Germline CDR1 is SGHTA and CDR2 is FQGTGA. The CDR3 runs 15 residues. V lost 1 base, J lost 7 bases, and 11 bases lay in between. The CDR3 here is CASSLSGSVNSPLHF. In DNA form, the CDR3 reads TGTGCCAGCAGCTTAAGTGGCAGCGTCAATTCACCCCTCCACTTT.